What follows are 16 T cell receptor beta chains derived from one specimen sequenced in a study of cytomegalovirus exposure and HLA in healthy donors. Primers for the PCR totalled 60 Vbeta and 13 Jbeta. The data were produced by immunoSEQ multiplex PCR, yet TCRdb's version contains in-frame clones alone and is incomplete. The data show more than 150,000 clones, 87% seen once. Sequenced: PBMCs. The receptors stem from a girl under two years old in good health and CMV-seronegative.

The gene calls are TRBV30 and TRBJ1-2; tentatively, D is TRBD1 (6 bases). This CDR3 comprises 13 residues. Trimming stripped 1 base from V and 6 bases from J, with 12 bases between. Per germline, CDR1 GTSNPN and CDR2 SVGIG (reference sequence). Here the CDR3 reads CAWSGRPGDGYTF. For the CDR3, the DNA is TGTGCCTGGAGTGGACGGCCAGGGGATGGCTACACCTTC. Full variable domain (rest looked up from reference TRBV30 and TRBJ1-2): SQTIHQWPATLVQPVGSPLSLECTVEGTSNPNLYWYRQAAGRGLQLLFYSVGIGQISSEVPQNLSASRPQDRQFILSSKKLLLSDSGFYLCAWSGRPGDGYTFGSGTRLTVV.

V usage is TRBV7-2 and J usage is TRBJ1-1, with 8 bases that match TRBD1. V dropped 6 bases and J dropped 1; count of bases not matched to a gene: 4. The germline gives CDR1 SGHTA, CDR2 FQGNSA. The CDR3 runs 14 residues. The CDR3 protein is CASSRDRKNTEAFF. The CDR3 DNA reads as TGTGCCAGCAGTAGGGACAGGAAGAACACTGAAGCTTTCTTT.

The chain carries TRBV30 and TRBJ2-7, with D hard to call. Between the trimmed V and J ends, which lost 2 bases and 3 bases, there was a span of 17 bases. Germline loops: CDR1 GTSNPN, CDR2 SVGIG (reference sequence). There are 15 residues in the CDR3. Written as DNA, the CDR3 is TGTGCCTGGAGTAATAGTCGACTGACCGTCTACGAGCAGTACTTC. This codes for CAWSNSRLTVYEQYF.

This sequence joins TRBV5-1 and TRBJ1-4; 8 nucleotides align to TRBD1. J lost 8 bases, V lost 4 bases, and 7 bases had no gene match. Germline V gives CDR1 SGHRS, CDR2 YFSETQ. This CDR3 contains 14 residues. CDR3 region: CASSVRTGSEKLFF. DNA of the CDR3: TGCGCCAGCAGCGTAAGGACAGGGAGCGAAAAACTGTTTTTT.

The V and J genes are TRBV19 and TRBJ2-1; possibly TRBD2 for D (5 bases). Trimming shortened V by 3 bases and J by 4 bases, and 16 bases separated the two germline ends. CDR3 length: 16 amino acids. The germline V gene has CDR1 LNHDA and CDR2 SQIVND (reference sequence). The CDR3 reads CASSIFGLGSYNEQFF. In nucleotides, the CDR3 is TGTGCCAGTAGTATTTTCGGCTTAGGGAGTTACAATGAGCAGTTCTTC.

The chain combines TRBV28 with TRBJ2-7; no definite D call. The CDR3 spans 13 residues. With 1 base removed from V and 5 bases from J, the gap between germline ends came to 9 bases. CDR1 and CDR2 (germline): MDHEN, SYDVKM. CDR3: CASSLLARDEQYF. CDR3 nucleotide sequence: TGTGCCAGCAGTTTATTAGCTAGAGACGAGCAGTACTTC.

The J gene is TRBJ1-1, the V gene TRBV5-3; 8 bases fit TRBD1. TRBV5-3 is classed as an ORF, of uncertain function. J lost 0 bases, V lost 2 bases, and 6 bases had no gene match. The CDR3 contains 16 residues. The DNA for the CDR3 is TGTGCCAGAAGCTTCAGGGGACAGGCCATGAACACTGAAGCTTTCTTT. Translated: CARSFRGQAMNTEAFF.

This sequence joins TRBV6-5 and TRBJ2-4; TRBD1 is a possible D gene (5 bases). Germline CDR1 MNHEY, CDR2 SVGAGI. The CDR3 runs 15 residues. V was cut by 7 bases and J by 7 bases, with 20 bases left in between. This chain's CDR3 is CASTTPRLGRNIQYF. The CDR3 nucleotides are TGTGCCAGCACCACCCCCCGATTGGGGCGGAACATTCAGTACTTC.

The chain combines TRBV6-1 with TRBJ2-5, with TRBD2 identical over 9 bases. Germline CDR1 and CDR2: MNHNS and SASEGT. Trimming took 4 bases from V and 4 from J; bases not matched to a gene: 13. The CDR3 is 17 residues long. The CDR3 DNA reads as TGTGCCAGCAGTGGTTGGCGGGGGGGCCGTTCCGGAGAGACCCAGTACTTC. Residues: CASSGWRGGRSGETQYF.

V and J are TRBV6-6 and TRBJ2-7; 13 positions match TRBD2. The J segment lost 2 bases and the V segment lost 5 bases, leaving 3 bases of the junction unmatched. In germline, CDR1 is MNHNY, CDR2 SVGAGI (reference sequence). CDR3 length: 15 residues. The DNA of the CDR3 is TGTGCCAGCAGTCACGGACTAGCGGGAGCCTACGAGCAGTACTTC. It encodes CASSHGLAGAYEQYF.

The CDR3 DNA reads TGTGCCAGCAGTGATGGCTGGCGGCGCTCCAATGAGCAGTTCTTC. It translates to CASSDGWRRSNEQFF. This rearrangement joins TRBV6-1 to TRBJ2-1; D is uncertain. This CDR3 spans 15 amino acids. V gave up 3 bases and J gave up 6 bases, with 15 bases separating them. Germline values: CDR1 MNHNS, CDR2 SASEGT.

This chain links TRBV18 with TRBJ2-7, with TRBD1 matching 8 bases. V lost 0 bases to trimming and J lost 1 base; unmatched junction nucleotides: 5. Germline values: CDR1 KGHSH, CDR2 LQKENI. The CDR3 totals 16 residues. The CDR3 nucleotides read TGTGCCAGCTCACCACCGCGGACAGGGCGATCCTACGAGCAGTACTTC. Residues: CASSPPRTGRSYEQYF.

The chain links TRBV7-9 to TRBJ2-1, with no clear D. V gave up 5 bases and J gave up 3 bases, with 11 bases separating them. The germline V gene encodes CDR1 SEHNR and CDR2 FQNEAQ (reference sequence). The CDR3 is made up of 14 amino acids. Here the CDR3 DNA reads TGTGCCAGCAGCGCGCCTTTGCGCTACAATGAGCAGTTCTTC. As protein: CASSAPLRYNEQFF.

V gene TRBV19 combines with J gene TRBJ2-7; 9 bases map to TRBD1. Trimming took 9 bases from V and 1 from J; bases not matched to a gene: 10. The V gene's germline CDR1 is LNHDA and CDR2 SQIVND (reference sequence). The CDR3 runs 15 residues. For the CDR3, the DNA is TGTGCCAGCGCCTTCGAAGGGACAGGGTCCTACGAGCAGTACTTC. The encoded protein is CASAFEGTGSYEQYF.

In DNA, the CDR3 is TGTGCCAGCTCAAGGGGGTTAGTCTACGAGCAGTACTTC. Protein: CASSRGLVYEQYF. The genes are TRBV18 and TRBJ2-7, with D possibly being TRBD1 (6 bases). With 5 bases removed from V and 3 bases from J, the gap between germline ends came to 11 bases. The length of the CDR3 is 13 residues. CDR1 and CDR2 from the germline V gene are KGHSH and LQKENI.

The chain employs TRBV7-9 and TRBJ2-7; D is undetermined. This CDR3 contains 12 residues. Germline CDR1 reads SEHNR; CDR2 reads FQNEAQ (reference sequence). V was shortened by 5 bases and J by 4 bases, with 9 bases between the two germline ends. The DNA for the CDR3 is TGTGCCAGCAGCCTAGGTAGATACGAGCAGTACTTC. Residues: CASSLGRYEQYF.